This T cell receptor beta chain was obtained from a study of beta chain features in type 1 diabetes (dated by TCRdb to about 2018). For the study in its entirety: Mean age, gender distribution, total cell number and subset yield were not different between patients and healthy donors. A total of about 100 million sorted cells were examined across all samples, and RNA yield correlated strongly with the number of cells per subset. The study compared TCRB repertoires of sorted circulating CD4+ T cell subsets between recently diagnosed type 1 diabetes patients and matched healthy donors. Regulatory and stem cell-like memory subsets were obtained from only 8 patients and about 8 healthy donors, while naive and central memory subsets were obtained from all 30 or so donors.

From each donor, a single peripheral blood sample of 100 to 150 mL on average was drawn into heparinised tubes. Using a panel that included CD45RO, CCR7, CD25, CD127, CD95 and CD27, naive, central memory, regulatory and stem cell-like memory CD4+ T cells were sorted on a BD FACSAria II. Every sorted population had a purity above 95%. PBMCs were isolated immediately by Lymphoprep density gradient centrifugation and stained directly without culture. So that batch effects would be minimized, each experiment stained and sorted samples in pairs, pairing one healthy donor with one patient. General conclusions and limits of the study: Only small numbers of individuals were included in the HLA sub-analyses, which left unresolved whether HLA type had any influence on TCRB rearrangement. At VDJ recombination sites, type 1 diabetes patients had fewer insertions and more deleted nucleotides, which implies abnormalities in thymic rearrangement. PCR may preferentially amplify shorter templates, but because patient and control samples were amplified and corrected together, any resulting skew would affect both groups equally. In all four CD4+ subsets, TCRB CDR3 length was moderately but significantly shorter in type 1 diabetes patients. Naive, central memory and regulatory TCRB repertoires appeared to be more alike among patients than among healthy donors. Sequencing cDNA rather than genomic DNA could over-represent highly expressing activated cells, although activation and CD3 levels did not differ between groups.

Notes on this clone: Its antigen is still unknown. Within one base of it there is no much larger clone, and no base qualities were kept.

The High Capacity cDNA Reverse Transcription Kit was used to reverse transcribe all of the isolated RNA, meaning that expressed TCRB transcripts were what got sequenced. Naive, central memory and regulatory T cell samples underwent deep immunoSEQ sequencing, averaging around 4 million total reads per sample. After sorted cells were lysed in RLT buffer, RNA was extracted with DNase-treated RNeasy Micro or Mini kits, with the choice depending on cell number. To prevent cross-contamination, each cell subset was processed individually, whereas patient and healthy donor samples were processed jointly. TCRB sequences were amplified from cDNA with the immunoSEQ multiplex PCR, producing 87-bp fragments spanning the CDR3 region. Sequencing of the amplicons was done on the Illumina HiSeq platform. Regarding the original processing steps: Synthetic template baselines were used to correct PCR bias computationally, reads within Hamming distance 2 were collapsed, and singletons that could not be merged were discarded. By aligning reads against IMGT, V, D and J genes, CDR3 length, and insertions or deletions at six rearrangement sites were assigned. Within each subset, clonotype counts were normalized to sorted cell number, and only after that were true diversity and Gini coefficients computed with the tcR R package. Repertoire sharing was quantified using the overlap coefficient calculated on TCRB nucleotide sequences. Out-of-frame TCRB sequences from naive cells were analyzed to stand in for the pre-selection repertoire. What TCRdb holds here is the immuneACCESS table cut down to in-frame rearrangements. Part of the clones is not present; checked against another copy, under half of the missing clones reflect an unresolved V gene, and the others are unexplained. V, J and clone size are those of that table, while D and trimming were read from the DNA. The sample table lists roughly 300,000 clones, 13% to 15% of them with a count of one. The ten largest clones take up 0.015% to 0.02% of the sample.

The germline ends are 8 bases apart after V is trimmed by 2 bases and J by 3 bases. Including the terminal cysteine and phenylalanine, the CDR3 comprises 13 residues. Left in the record is the CDR3 DNA by itself, 39 bases read in frame from the first base. The germline V gene encodes CDR1 PRHDT and CDR2 FYEKMQ (reference sequence). Sample: naive CD4+ T cells from blood. What the cell subset or site label conveys for this sample: true naive CD4+ T cells. The sequence was collected from a man aged 25 to 45 with type 1 diabetes. This sequence uses TRBV13 and TRBJ2-7, with no D gene named confidently. This receptor carries the CDR3 CASSLRPGYEQYF. In nucleotide form, the sequence is TGTGCCAGCAGCTTACGACCGGGCTACGAGCAGTACTTC.